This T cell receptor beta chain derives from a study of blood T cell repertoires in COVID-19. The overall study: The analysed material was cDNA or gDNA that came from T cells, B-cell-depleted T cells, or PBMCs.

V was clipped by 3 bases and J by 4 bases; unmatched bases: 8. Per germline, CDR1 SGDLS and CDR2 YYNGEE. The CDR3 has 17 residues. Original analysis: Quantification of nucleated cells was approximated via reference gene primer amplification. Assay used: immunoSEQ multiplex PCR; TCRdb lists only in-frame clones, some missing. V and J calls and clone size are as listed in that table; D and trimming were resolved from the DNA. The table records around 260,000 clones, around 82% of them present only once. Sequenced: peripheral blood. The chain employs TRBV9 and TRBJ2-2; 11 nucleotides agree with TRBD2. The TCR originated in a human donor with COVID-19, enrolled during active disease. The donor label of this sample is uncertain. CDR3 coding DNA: TGTGCCAGCAGCGCAGGACTAGCGGGCCTCCTCACCGGGGAGCTGTTTTTT. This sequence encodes CASSAGLAGLLTGELFF.